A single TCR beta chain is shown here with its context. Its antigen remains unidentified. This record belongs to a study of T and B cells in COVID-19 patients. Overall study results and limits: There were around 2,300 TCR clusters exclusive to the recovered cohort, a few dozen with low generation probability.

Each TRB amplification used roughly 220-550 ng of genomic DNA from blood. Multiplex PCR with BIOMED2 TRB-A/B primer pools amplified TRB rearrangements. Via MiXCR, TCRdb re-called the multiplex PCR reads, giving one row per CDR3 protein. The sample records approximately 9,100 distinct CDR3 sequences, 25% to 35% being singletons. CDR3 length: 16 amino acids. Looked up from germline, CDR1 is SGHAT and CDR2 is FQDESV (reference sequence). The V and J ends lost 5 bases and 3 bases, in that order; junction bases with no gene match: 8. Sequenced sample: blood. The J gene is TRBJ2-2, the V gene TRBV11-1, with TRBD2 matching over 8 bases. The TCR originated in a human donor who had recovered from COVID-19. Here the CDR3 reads CASSPNRGGDTGELFF. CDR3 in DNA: TGTGCCAGCAGCCCTAATCGGGGGGGTGACACCGGGGAGCTGTTTTTT.